In its sample, the clone carrying this T cell receptor beta chain was seen many times. What it binds is not known. This sample was included in a study of spatial heterogeneity in lung cancer. Study details: Beta-chain sequences were consistently detected more often than alpha-chain sequences. Points from the study as a whole: Alpha and beta chain coverage of tumor T cells was estimated at about 6.8% and 14%, respectively. As ubiquitous and regional nonsynonymous mutations varied, counts of ubiquitous and regional expanded TCRs tracked them, respectively. Tumor mutation counts were tracked by expanded intratumoral alpha and beta TCR counts.

The CDR3 runs 15 residues. Germline V gives CDR1 KGHDR, CDR2 SFDVKD. V dropped 3 bases and J dropped 9 bases, with 17 bases sitting between them. Time point indicated: sample taken at primary tumor resection. The sequenced material consisted of unsorted whole RNA from tumor, nontumor lung or frozen PBMC. TCRdb independently ran MiXCR on the 5' RACE reads; one entry per CDR3 protein. The data hold 5,500 to 7,500 distinct CDR3 sequences, with around 15% observed a single time. This clonotype was sampled from a male donor with early-stage non-small cell lung cancer. The material was lung tumor tissue, obtained at surgery. The chain uses TRBV24-1 and TRBJ1-5; possibly TRBD1 for D (6 bases). For the CDR3, the DNA is TGTGCCACCAGTGATGGGACAAAGGGCGGTCGGCCCCAGCATTTT. Protein: CATSDGTKGGRPQHF.